Each of the 4 T cell receptor beta chains below was sequenced from the same sample in a study of post-analysis software for immune sequencing data. Study-level results: Patients carried five TRBV segments more frequently than controls did, and TRBV5-6, TRBV5-1 and TRBV20-1 were among them.

These TCRs are of unknown antigen specificity. Presence of unique molecular identifiers characterized the TCR beta cDNA libraries. TCRdb analysed the PCR reads with MiXCR anew, one entry per CDR3 protein. The sample holds more than 500,000 distinct CDR3 sequences, 34% seen once. The sample taken for sequencing was blood. The receptors come from a girl aged 2-17 years with multiple sclerosis.

The rearrangement links TRBV20-1 to TRBJ2-7, with TRBD1 matching 10 bases. The CDR3 is made up of 17 amino acids. CDR1 DFQATT and CDR2 SNEGSKA come from the germline V gene (reference sequence). J gave up 2 bases and V 0 bases, and 10 bases lay outside the gene matches. Here the CDR3 reads CSARDLLLGTGAYEQYF. CDR3 DNA sequence: TGCAGTGCTAGAGATCTTTTATTGGGGACAGGGGCCTACGAGCAGTACTTC.

Points on this clonotype: This clone may be a read error of a much larger clone one base away. This chain joins TRBV20-1 and TRBJ2-1; D remains unclear. The V end was cut by 0 bases, the J end by 10 bases, with 16 bases between. There are 14 residues in the CDR3. Germline loops: CDR1 DFQATT, CDR2 SNEGSKA (reference sequence). DNA for the CDR3: TGCAGTGCTAGAGATCTCTCCCAGCTCTACGAGCAGTTCTTC. Amino acids: CSARDLSQLYEQFF.

This clonotype was observed a handful of times. The CDR3 is CASSFGNRGNQPQHF. For the CDR3, the DNA is TGTGCCAGCAGTTTCGGCAACAGGGGCAATCAGCCCCAGCATTTT. The rearrangement links TRBV12-3 or TRBV12-4 to TRBJ1-5, with D maybe TRBD1 (6 bases). V lost 3 bases and J lost 2, with 11 bases in between. The CDR3 has 15 amino acids.

The gene calls are TRBV29-1 and TRBJ1-2; D possibly corresponds to TRBD1 (5 bases). V gave up 7 bases and J gave up 3 bases, with 12 bases separating them. Germline loops: CDR1 SQVTM, CDR2 ANQGSEA. CDR3 length: 12 residues. CDR3 protein: CSGQGGDYGYTF. The DNA for the CDR3 is TGCAGCGGTCAGGGAGGCGACTATGGCTACACCTTC.